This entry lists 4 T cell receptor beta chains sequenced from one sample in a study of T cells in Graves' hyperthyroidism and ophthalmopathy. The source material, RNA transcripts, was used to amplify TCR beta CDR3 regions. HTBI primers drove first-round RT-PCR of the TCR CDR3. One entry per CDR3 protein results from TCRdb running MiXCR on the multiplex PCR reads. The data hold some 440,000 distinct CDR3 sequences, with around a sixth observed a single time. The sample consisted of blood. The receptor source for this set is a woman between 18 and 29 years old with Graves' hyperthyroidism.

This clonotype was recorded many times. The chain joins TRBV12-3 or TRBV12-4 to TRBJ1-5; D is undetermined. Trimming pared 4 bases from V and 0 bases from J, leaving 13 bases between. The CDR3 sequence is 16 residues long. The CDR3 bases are TGTGCCAGCAGTTCGAGACATCAGTATAGCAATCAGCCCCAGCATTTT. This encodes CASSSRHQYSNQPQHF.

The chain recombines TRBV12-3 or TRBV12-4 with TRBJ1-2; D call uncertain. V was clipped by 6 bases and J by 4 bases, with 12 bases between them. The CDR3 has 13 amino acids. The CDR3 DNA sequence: TGTGCCAGCAGGCTAGGTGGCTCCTATGGCTACACCTTC. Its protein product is CASRLGGSYGYTF.

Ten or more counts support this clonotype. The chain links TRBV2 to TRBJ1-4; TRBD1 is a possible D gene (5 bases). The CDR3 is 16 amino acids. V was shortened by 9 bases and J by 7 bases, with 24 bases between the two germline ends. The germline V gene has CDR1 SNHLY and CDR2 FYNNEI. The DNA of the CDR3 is TGTGCCAGGGGGGGACGGTCGAAGGAGTTCCGTGAAAAACTGTTTTTT. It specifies CARGGRSKEFREKLFF.

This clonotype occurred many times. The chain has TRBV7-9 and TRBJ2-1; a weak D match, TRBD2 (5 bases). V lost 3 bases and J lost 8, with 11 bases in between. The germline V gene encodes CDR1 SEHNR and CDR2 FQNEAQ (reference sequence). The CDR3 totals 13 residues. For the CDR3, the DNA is TGTGCCAGCAGCTTGGCAGGAGGCGATGAGCAGTTCTTC. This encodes CASSLAGGDEQFF.